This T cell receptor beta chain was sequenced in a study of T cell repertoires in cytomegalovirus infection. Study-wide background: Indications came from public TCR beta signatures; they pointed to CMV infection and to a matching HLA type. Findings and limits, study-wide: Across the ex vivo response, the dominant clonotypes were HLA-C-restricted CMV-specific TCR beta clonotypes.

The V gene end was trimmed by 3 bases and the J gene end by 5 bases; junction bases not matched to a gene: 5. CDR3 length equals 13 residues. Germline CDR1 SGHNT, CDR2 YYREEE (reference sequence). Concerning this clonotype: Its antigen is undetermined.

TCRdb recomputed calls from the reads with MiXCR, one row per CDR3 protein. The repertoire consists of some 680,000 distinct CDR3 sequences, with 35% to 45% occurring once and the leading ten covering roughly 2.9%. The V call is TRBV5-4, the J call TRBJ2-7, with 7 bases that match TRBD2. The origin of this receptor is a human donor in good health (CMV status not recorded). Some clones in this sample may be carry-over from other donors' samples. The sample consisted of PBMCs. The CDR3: CASSSTAGNEQYF. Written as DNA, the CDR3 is TGTGCCAGCAGCTCTACAGCGGGAAACGAGCAGTACTTC.